This T cell receptor (beta chain) was captured in a study of cytomegalovirus exposure and HLA in healthy donors. Whole-study findings and limits: Sequencing likely caused a cluster of highly shared sequence variants.

With 60 Vbeta and 13 Jbeta primers, the PCR was carried out. This table comes from immunoSEQ multiplex PCR, and its TCRdb copy is limited to in-frame clones, with some not included. The sample shows some 150,000 clones, about 10% of them seen only once. A note on this clone: What it binds is not known.

The CDR3 consists of 13 residues. Germline CDR1 reads MRHNA; CDR2 reads SNTAGT. Germline trimming cut 6 bases from V and 7 bases from J; bases unmatched to any gene: 5. Input material: PBMCs. The clonotype was recovered from a woman aged 40 to 50 in good health and CMV-seropositive. The chain is built from TRBV6-4 and TRBJ1-1; 10 bases are a match to TRBD1. The CDR3 DNA is TGTGCCAGCAGGGGACAGGGGAGAGGTGAAGCTTTCTTT. Translation: CASRGQGRGEAFF.